The 8 T cell receptor beta chains given below trace back to one sample, sequenced in a study of T cell changes during pregnancy in multiple sclerosis. Sequencing used immunoSEQ multiplex PCR; TCRdb keeps in-frame clones, though not all of them. The sample contains nearly 110,000 clones, less than 95% of which appear only once. The source material was peripheral blood, sampled before pregnancy. The receptors originated from a female donor with multiple sclerosis, enrolled in a pregnancy study.

The rearrangement joins TRBV6-5 to TRBJ2-1; 8 nucleotides match TRBD2. This CDR3 contains 15 residues. The V gene end was trimmed by 4 bases and the J gene end by 13 bases; junction bases not matched to a gene: 15. Per the germline V gene, CDR1 is MNHEY and CDR2 is SVGAGI. The CDR3 is CASSWIGGADSVQFF. CDR3 DNA sequence: TGTGCCAGCAGTTGGATCGGGGGGGCCGATTCAGTACAGTTCTTC.

The chain links TRBV7-2 to TRBJ2-5; possibly TRBD2 for D (6 bases). Germline-derived CDR1 and CDR2 are SGHTA and FQGNSA. The CDR3 extends over 16 amino acids. Trimming removed 2 bases at V and 1 base at J, with 14 bases between. The CDR3 region has the DNA TGTGCCAGCAGCTTATCGTGGATAGCGGCCCAAGAGACCCAGTACTTC. Encoded protein: CASSLSWIAAQETQYF.

The V gene is TRBV19, the J gene TRBJ1-4, with 7 bases fitting TRBD1. Unmatched junction bases numbered 7, after V lost 6 bases and J lost 0 bases. The CDR3 sequence is 16 residues long. Germline values: CDR1 LNHDA, CDR2 SQIVND (reference sequence). DNA of the CDR3: TGTGCCAGTAGGCGGGACAGCCCAGCAACTAATGAAAAACTGTTTTTT. Amino acid sequence: CASRRDSPATNEKLFF.

This chain links TRBV18 with TRBJ2-3, with TRBD2 identical over 10 bases. The V segment lost 3 bases and the J segment 2 bases; nucleotides outside the gene matches: 5. The length of the CDR3 is 16 residues. Germline V CDR1 and CDR2: KGHSH, LQKENI. In DNA form, the CDR3 reads TGTGCCAGCTCACCGTTAGCGGGGGGCCTCACAGATACGCAGTATTTT. Its protein product is CASSPLAGGLTDTQYF.

In this sample, this clone turned up once. The chain links TRBV7-9 to TRBJ2-2; a possible D gene is TRBD2 (5 bases). The V end was cut by 0 bases, the J end by 7 bases, with 9 bases between. The germline CDR1 and CDR2 sequences are SEHNR and FQNEAQ (reference sequence). This CDR3 spans 14 amino acids. The CDR3 sequence: CASSLAGAVGELFF. As DNA, the CDR3 is TGTGCCAGCAGCTTAGCGGGAGCGGTCGGGGAGCTGTTTTTT.

This clone was detected many times. The chain is built from TRBV28 and TRBJ2-1, with D possibly TRBD2 on 6 matching bases. V lost 2 bases to trimming and J lost 10 bases, with 15 bases between them. The CDR3 is 14 residues long. Germline V gives CDR1 MDHEN, CDR2 SYDVKM. In DNA, the CDR3 is TGTGCCAGCAGTTTACACCCGCAGGGAGGAGAGCAGTTCTTC. Residues: CASSLHPQGGEQFF. Supplemented by reference TRBV28 and TRBJ2-1, the full variable domain reads DVKVTQSSRYLVKRTGEKVFLECVQDMDHENMFWYRQDPGLGLRLIYFSYDVKMKEKGDIPEGYSVSREKKERFSLILESASTNQTSMYLCASSLHPQGGEQFFGPGTRLTVL.

V is TRBV9 and J is TRBJ2-3, with D uncertain. The CDR3 has 14 residues. CDR1 is SGDLS and CDR2 is YYNGEE in the germline V gene. V gave up 2 bases and J gave up 3 bases, with 10 bases separating them. The CDR3 bases are TGTGCCAGCAGCGTGACTGGTCGAACAGATACGCAGTATTTT. Protein sequence: CASSVTGRTDTQYF.

The gene calls are TRBV19 and TRBJ2-2; 16 bases align to TRBD2. Germline values: CDR1 LNHDA, CDR2 SQIVND (reference sequence). This CDR3 comprises 18 residues. Trimming at V came to 6 bases and at J to 4 bases, leaving 8 bases not matched to a gene. CDR3 amino acids: CASSWLGLAGGTTGELFF. The CDR3 DNA reads TGTGCCAGTAGCTGGCTGGGACTAGCGGGAGGGACCACCGGGGAGCTGTTTTTT.